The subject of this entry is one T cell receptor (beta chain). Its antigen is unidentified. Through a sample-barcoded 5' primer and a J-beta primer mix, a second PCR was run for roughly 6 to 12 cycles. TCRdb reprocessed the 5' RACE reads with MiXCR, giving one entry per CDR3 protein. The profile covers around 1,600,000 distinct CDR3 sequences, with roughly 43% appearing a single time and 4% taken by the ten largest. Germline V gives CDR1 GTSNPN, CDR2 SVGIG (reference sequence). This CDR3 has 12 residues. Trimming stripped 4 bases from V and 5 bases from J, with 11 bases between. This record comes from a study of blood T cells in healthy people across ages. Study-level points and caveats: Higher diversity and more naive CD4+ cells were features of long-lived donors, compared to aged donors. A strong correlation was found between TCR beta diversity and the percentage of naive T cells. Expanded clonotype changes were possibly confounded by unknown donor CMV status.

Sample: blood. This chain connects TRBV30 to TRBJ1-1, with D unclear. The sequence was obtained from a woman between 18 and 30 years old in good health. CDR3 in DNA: TGTGCCTGGACTGGGGAAAGGACTGAAGCTTTCTTT. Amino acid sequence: CAWTGERTEAFF.